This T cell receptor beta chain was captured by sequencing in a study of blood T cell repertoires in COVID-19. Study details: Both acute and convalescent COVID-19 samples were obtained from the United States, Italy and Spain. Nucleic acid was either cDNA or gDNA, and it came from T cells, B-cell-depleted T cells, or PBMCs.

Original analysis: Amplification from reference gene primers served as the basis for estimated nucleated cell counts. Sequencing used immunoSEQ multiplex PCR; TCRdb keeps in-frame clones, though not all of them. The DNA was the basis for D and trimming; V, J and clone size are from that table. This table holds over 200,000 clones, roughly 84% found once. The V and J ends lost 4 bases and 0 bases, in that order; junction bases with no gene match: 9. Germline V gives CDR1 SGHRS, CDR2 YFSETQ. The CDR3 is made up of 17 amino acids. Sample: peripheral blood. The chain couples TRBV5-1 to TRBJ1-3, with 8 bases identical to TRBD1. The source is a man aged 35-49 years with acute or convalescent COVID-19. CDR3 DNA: TGCGCCAGCAGCCCGTGGACAGGGCCGATCTCTGGAAACACCATATATTTT. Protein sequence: CASSPWTGPISGNTIYF.